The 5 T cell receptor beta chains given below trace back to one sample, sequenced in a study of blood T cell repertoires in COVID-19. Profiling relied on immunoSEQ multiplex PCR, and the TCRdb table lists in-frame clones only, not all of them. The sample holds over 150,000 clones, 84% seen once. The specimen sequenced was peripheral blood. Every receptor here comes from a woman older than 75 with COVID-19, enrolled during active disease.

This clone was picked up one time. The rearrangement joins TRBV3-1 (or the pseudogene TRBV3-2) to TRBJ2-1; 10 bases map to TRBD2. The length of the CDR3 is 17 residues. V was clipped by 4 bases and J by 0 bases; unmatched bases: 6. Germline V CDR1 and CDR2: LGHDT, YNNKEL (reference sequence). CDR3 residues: CASSRLAGASSYNEQFF. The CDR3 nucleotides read TGTGCCAGCAGCCGGCTAGCGGGGGCCAGCTCCTACAATGAGCAGTTCTTC.

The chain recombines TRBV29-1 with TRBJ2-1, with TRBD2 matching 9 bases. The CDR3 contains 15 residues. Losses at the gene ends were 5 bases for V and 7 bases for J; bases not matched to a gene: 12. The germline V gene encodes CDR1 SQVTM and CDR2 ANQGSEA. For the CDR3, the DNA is TGCAGCGTTTTTCCAGTAGCGGGAGCAAGGAATGAGCAGTTCTTC. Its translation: CSVFPVAGARNEQFF.

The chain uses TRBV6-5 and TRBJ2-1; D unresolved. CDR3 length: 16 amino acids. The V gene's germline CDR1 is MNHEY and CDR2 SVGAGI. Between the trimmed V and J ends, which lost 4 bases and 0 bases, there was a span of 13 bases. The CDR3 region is CASSSKPAISYNEQFF. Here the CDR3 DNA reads TGTGCCAGCAGTTCAAAACCAGCGATCTCCTACAATGAGCAGTTCTTC.

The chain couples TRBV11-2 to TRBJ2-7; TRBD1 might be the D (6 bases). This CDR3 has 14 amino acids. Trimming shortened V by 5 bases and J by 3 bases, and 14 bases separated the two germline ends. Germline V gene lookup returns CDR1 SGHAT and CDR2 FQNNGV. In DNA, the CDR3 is TGTGCCAGCAGCGTGTCAGGGGCTAACTACGAGCAGTACTTC. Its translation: CASSVSGANYEQYF.

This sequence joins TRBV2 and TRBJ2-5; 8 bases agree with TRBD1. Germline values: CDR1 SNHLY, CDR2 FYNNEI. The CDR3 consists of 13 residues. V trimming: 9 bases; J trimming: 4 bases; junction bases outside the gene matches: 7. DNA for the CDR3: TGTGCCAGTGCGGACAGGGTCGGAGAGACCCAGTACTTC. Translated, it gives CASADRVGETQYF.